Listed below are T cell receptor beta chains from one sample, sequenced in a study of T cells in Graves' hyperthyroidism and ophthalmopathy. TCRdb reanalysed the multiplex PCR reads using MiXCR and keeps one entry per CDR3 protein. The sample lists hundreds of thousands of distinct CDR3 sequences, over 10% occurring once. Sequencing was performed on blood. The receptor set was obtained from a woman aged 18-30 years with Graves' hyperthyroidism. The conserved cysteine and the conserved F or W are not part of the CDR3 here. Fields, in order: J gene, V gene, CDR3 protein.

>TRBJ1-2|TRBV6-1
ASKGPGYYGYT
>TRBJ1-1|TRBV20-1
SAIHPWAGGHTEAF
>TRBJ1-2|TRBV12-3/TRBV12-4
ASSFSRVDGYT
>TRBJ1-5|TRBV7-9
ASSFGQGAYQPQH
>TRBJ1-2|TRBV6-1
ASSSLGGDYGYT
>TRBJ2-7|TRBV6-2/TRBV6-3
ASKPGGPSEQY
>TRBJ2-2|TRBV6-1
AILAGGAGELF
>TRBJ1-1|TRBV28
ASSSRKRGGPEAF
>TRBJ2-3|TRBV6-2/TRBV6-3
ASSYSRPGEAGRTDTQY
>TRBJ2-3|TRBV28
ASSHPADTQY
>TRBJ1-3|TRBV7-2
ASSAQRISGNTIY